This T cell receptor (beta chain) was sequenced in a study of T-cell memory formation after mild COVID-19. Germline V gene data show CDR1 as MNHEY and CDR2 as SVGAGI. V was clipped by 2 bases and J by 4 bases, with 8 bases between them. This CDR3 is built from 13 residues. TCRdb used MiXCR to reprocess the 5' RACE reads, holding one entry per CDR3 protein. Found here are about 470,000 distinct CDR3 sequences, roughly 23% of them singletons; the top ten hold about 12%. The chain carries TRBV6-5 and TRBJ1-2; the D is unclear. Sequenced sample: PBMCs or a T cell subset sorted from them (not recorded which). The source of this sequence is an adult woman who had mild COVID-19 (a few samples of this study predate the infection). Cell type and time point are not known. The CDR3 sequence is CASSYSPLYGYTF. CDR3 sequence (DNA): TGTGCCAGCAGTTACAGCCCCCTCTATGGCTACACCTTC.